The clone carrying this T cell receptor (beta chain) was recorded at least ten times. TCRbeta library construction was performed incorporating unique molecular identifiers. TCRdb re-derived calls from the PCR reads in MiXCR, one entry per CDR3 protein. The table has 350,000 to 400,000 distinct CDR3 sequences, about a fifth seen once. These data belong to a study of T-cell reconstitution after alpha-beta-depleted transplantation in children. The CDR3 runs to 11 residues. Germline CDR1 and CDR2: DFQATT and SNEGSKA (reference sequence). V dropped 5 bases and J dropped 5 bases, with 9 bases sitting between them.

Source: PBMCs from the stem cell graft donor, taken from the stem cell graft. The source of this sequence is a human donor who donated a stem cell graft to a child with acute myeloid leukemia. V usage is TRBV20-1 and J usage is TRBJ2-5; the D gene could be TRBD1 or TRBD2 (5 bases each). The CDR3 here is CSAVREETQYF. CDR3 bases: TGCAGTGCTGTCAGGGAGGAGACCCAGTACTTC.